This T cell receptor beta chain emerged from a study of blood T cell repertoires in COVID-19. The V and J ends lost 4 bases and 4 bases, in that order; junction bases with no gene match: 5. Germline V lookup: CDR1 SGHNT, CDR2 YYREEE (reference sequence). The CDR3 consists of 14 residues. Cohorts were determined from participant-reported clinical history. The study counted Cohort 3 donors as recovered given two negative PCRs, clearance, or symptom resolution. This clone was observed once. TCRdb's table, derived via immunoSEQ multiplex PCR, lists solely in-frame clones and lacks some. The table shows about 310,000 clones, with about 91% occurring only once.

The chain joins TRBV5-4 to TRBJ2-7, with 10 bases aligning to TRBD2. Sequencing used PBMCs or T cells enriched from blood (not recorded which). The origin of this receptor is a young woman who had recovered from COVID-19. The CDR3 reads CASSQSGGAYEQYF. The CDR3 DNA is TGTGCCAGCAGCCAAAGCGGGGGGGCGTACGAGCAGTACTTC.